The 20 T cell receptor beta chains listed next were all sequenced from one sample in a study of T cell repertoires in cytomegalovirus infection. Using its own MiXCR run on the reads, TCRdb lists one record per CDR3 protein. The sample holds some 180,000 distinct CDR3 sequences; about 15% are singletons and the top ten take roughly 24%. The specimen was CD8+ T cells from PBMCs. These TCRs come from a human donor in good health (CMV status not recorded). Some clones in this sample may be carry-over from other donors' samples.

The chain has TRBV7-2 and TRBJ1-2; 10 nucleotides line up with TRBD1. CDR1 SGHTA and CDR2 FQGNSA come from the germline V gene. V lost 5 bases and J lost 3; bases outside the gene matches: 9. The CDR3 runs to 16 residues. CDR3 in DNA: TGTGCCAGCAGCCCGCTTAGGACAGGGGGTGACTATGGCTACACCTTC. It specifies CASSPLRTGGDYGYTF.

This clonotype was detected ten times or more. With a much larger clone just one base away, this may be a read error. V gene TRBV7-2 combines with J gene TRBJ2-4; D uncertain. The germline gives CDR1 SGHTA, CDR2 FQGNSA. The CDR3 consists of 13 residues. The CDR3: CASGRSPKNSQYF. The CDR3 nucleotides are TGTGCCAGCGGCAGGAGCCCCAAAAACAGTCAGTACTTC.

The chain carries TRBV10-3 and TRBJ2-7; 8 bases map to TRBD1. V was clipped by 3 bases and J by 4 bases; unmatched bases: 5. The CDR3 has 14 residues. Germline-derived CDR1 and CDR2 are ENHRY and SYGVKD. The DNA for the CDR3 is TGTGCCATCAGTGATCAGGGGGCTGTTTACGAGCAGTACTTC. It specifies CAISDQGAVYEQYF.

The V call is TRBV6-1, the J call TRBJ1-1; the D gene is possibly TRBD1 (5 bases). Germline V lookup: CDR1 MNHNS, CDR2 SASEGT. The CDR3 spans 16 residues. V lost 2 bases and J lost 0, with 13 bases in between. CDR3 sequence (DNA): TGTGCCAGCAGTGAATATGGGGGAGCCATGAACACTGAAGCTTTCTTT. This gives the protein CASSEYGGAMNTEAFF.

The genes are TRBV4-1 and TRBJ1-1, with unresolved D. The CDR3 totals 15 residues. The V end lost 2 bases, the J end lost 0 bases, and 10 bases lay between the germline ends. Germline V gives CDR1 MGHRA, CDR2 YSYEKL. The CDR3 region is CASSQRTGLNTEAFF. The CDR3, as DNA: TGCGCCAGCAGCCAAAGGACGGGGTTGAACACTGAAGCTTTCTTT.

Here the CDR3 DNA reads TGTGCCAGCAGCCTGACGGACAGGGACTCTAATGAAAAACTGTTTTTT. Its protein product is CASSLTDRDSNEKLFF. This chain uses TRBV4-2 with TRBJ1-4; 8 positions match TRBD1. The CDR3 runs 16 residues. Germline V lookup: CDR1 LGHNA, CDR2 YNFKEQ. The ends lost 4 bases at V and 3 bases at J; junction bases unmatched: 7.

This chain connects TRBV19 to TRBJ1-5; D might be TRBD1 (5 bases). Looked up from germline, CDR1 is LNHDA and CDR2 is SQIVND (reference sequence). Trimming took 2 bases from V and 3 from J, leaving 8 bases between them. This CDR3 contains 14 residues. The CDR3 bases are TGTGCCAGTAGTATAAGGGGACCCAATCAGCCCCAGCATTTT. Its protein is CASSIRGPNQPQHF.

The chain joins TRBV6-6 to TRBJ1-1, with 7 nucleotides matching TRBD1. J was trimmed by 7 bases and V by 5 bases; bases with no gene match: 4. Germline V gene sequence: CDR1 MNHNY, CDR2 SVGAGI (reference sequence). The CDR3 is 12 residues long. In nucleotides, the CDR3 is TGTGCCAGCAGTGGGGACAGACTTGAAGCTTTCTTT. This gives the protein CASSGDRLEAFF.

The chain recombines TRBV4-1 with TRBJ2-3; D is uncertain. V was trimmed by 0 bases and J by 6 bases, leaving 10 bases between them. This CDR3 is 14 amino acids long. Germline CDR1 MGHRA, CDR2 YSYEKL. DNA of the CDR3: TGCGCCAGCAGCCAAGATCGGGTCAGCGATACGCAGTATTTT. Its protein product is CASSQDRVSDTQYF.

The chain combines TRBV29-1 with TRBJ1-3; the D gene is possibly TRBD1 (5 bases). The germline V gene encodes CDR1 SQVTM and CDR2 ANQGSEA. CDR3 length: 17 residues. The germline V and J ends were trimmed by 0 bases and 0 bases, with 15 bases remaining between them. The CDR3 region has the DNA TGCAGCGTTGAAGATCTTTTAAGGGACCTCTCTGGAAACACCATATATTTT. Amino acid sequence: CSVEDLLRDLSGNTIYF.

This chain joins TRBV20-1 and TRBJ2-7, with TRBD2 identical over 8 bases. The germline V gene has CDR1 DFQATT and CDR2 SNEGSKA (reference sequence). There are 16 residues in the CDR3. The V and J ends lost 0 bases and 1 base, in that order; junction bases with no gene match: 8. In DNA, the CDR3 is TGCAGTGCTAGAGATCGGGGGGGGATGTTTTCCTACGAGCAGTACTTC. Translated: CSARDRGGMFSYEQYF.

The chain employs TRBV27 and TRBJ1-1; tentatively, D is TRBD1 (5 bases). Trimming took 5 bases from V and 5 from J, leaving 12 bases between them. Germline CDR1 is MNHEY and CDR2 is SMNVEV (reference sequence). This CDR3 spans 13 amino acids. Written as DNA, the CDR3 is TGTGCCAGCAGTCCCCACGGGGGGACTGAAGCTTTCTTT. Its protein product is CASSPHGGTEAFF.

This chain uses TRBV7-2 with TRBJ2-7; 10 bases align to TRBD2. Germline lookup yields CDR1 SGHTA and CDR2 FQGNSA. J lost 0 bases, V lost 6 bases, and 5 bases had no gene match. CDR3 size: 15 residues. CDR3 protein: CASSSTSGVSYEQYF. In DNA form, the CDR3 reads TGTGCCAGCAGTTCCACTAGCGGGGTCTCCTACGAGCAGTACTTC.

This chain connects TRBV20-1 to TRBJ2-7; no firm D call. In germline, CDR1 is DFQATT, CDR2 SNEGSKA (reference sequence). The V gene lost 8 bases and the J gene lost 0 bases, with 17 bases spanning the gap. The CDR3 totals 14 residues. This CDR3 is CSTPPDSSSYEQYF. DNA for the CDR3: TGCAGTACACCCCCCGACTCCAGCTCCTACGAGCAGTACTTC.

This clonotype appeared many times. The chain combines TRBV7-9 with TRBJ2-7; D gene ambiguous. V lost 6 bases and J lost 4, with 10 bases in between. CDR1 is SEHNR and CDR2 is FQNEAQ in the germline V gene (reference sequence). The CDR3 is made up of 12 amino acids. CDR3 sequence reads: CASSSRPYEQYF. Written as DNA, the CDR3 is TGTGCCAGCAGTTCGCGACCATACGAGCAGTACTTC.

The chain combines TRBV20-1 with TRBJ2-7, with D possibly being TRBD1 or TRBD2 (5 bases each). The CDR3 length is 15 residues. Germline values: CDR1 DFQATT, CDR2 SNEGSKA (reference sequence). V lost 6 bases to trimming and J lost 0 bases, with 18 bases between them. The CDR3 coding sequence is TGCAGTGCCACCAACCGGGACGGTAGCTCCTACGAGCAGTACTTC. Translating it yields CSATNRDGSSYEQYF.

This chain uses TRBV7-8 with TRBJ2-2; the D gene is possibly TRBD2 (5 bases). This CDR3 spans 13 amino acids. CDR1 SGHVS and CDR2 FQNEAQ come from the germline V gene. V was trimmed by 5 bases and J by 7 bases, leaving 11 bases between them. CDR3 bases: TGTGCCAGCAGCACAAGGACTGGCGGGGAGCTGTTTTTT. Translation: CASSTRTGGELFF.

The chain links TRBV6-6 to TRBJ1-4; D remains ambiguous. The CDR3 totals 15 residues. Trimming cost V 3 bases and J 0 bases, with 8 bases left between them. Germline loops: CDR1 MNHNY, CDR2 SVGAGI (reference sequence). CDR3 loop: CASSYPPATNEKLFF. CDR3 in DNA: TGTGCCAGCAGTTATCCTCCAGCAACTAATGAAAAACTGTTTTTT.

V is TRBV7-9 and J is TRBJ2-4; no definite D call. Trimming removed 1 base from V and 1 base from J, with 8 bases in between. This CDR3 contains 15 residues. Germline V gene data show CDR1 as SEHNR and CDR2 as FQNEAQ (reference sequence). CDR3 region: CASSLEPEAKNIQYF. CDR3 coding DNA: TGTGCCAGCAGCTTAGAGCCGGAGGCCAAAAACATTCAGTACTTC.

As regards this clonotype: A read error may explain this, as a much larger clone is one base away. The chain recombines TRBV7-8 with TRBJ2-7, with TRBD2 matching 13 bases. This CDR3 contains 14 residues. Germline V gene lookup returns CDR1 SGHVS and CDR2 FQNEAQ. CDR3 sequence: CASSTSGGEDEQHF. The DNA for the CDR3 is TGTGCCAGCAGCACTAGCGGGGGGGAGGACGAGCAGCACTTC.